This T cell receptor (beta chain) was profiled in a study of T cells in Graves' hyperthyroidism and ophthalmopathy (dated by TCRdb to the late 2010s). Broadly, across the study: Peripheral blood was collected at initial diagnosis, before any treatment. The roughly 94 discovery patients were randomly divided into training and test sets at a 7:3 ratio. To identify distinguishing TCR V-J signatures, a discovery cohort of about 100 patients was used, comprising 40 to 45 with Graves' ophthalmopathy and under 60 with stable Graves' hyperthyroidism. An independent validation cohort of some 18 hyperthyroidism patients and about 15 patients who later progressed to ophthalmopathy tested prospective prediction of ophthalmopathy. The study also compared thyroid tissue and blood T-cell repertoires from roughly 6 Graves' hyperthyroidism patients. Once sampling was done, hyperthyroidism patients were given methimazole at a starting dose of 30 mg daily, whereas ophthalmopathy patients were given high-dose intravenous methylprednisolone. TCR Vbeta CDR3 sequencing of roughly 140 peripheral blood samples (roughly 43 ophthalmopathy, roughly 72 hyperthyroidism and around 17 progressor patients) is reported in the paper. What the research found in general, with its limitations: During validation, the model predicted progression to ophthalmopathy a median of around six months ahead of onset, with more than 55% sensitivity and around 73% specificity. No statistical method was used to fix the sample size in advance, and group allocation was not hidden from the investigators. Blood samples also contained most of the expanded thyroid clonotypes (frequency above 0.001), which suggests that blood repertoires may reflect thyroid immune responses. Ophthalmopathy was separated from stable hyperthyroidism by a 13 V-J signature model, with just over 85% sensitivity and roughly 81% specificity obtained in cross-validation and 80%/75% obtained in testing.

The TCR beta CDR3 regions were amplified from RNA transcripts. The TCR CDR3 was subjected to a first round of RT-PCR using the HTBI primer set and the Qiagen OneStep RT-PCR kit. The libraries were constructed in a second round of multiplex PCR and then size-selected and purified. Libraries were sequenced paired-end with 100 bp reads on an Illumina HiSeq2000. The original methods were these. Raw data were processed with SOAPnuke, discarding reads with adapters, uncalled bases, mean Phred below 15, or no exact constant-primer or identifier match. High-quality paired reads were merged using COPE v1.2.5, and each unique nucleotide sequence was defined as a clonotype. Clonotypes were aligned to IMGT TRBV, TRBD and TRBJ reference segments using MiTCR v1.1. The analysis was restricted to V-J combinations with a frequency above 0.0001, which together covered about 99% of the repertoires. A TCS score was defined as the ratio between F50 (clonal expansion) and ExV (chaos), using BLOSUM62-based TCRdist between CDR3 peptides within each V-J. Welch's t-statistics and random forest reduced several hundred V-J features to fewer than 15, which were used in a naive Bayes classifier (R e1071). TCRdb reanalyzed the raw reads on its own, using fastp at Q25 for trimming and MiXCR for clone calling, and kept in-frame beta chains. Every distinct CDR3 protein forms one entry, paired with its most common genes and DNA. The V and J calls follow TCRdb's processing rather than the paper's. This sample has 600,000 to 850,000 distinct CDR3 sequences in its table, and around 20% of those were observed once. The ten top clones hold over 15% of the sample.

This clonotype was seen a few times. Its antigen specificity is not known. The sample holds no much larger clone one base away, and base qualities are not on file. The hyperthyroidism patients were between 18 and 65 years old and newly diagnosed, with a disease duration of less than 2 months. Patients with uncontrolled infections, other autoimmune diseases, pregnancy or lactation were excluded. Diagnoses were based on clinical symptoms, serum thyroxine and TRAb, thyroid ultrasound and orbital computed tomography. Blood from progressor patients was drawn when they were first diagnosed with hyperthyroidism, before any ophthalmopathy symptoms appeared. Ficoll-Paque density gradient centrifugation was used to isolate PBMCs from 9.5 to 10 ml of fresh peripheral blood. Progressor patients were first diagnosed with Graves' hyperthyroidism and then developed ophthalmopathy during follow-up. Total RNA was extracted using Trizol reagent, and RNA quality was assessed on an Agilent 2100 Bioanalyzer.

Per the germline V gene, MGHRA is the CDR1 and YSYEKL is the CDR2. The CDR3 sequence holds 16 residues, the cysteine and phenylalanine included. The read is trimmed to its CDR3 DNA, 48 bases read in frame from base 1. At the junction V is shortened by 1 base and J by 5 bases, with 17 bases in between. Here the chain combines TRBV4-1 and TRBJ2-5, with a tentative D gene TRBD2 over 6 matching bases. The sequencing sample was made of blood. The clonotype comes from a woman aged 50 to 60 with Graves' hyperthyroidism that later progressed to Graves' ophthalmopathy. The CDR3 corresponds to CASSQGSLGGSETQYF. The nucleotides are TGCGCCAGCAGCCAAGGGTCTCTGGGGGGTAGTGAGACCCAGTACTTC.